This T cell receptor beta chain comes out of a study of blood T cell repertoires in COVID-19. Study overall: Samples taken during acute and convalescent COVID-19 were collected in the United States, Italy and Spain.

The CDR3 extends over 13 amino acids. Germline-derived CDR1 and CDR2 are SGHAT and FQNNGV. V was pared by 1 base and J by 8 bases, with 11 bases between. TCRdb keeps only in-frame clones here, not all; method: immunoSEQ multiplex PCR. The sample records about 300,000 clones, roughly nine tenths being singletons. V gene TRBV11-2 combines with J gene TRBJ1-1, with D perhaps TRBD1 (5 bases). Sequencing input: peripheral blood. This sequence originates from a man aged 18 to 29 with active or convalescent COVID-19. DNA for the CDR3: TGTGCCAGCAGCTTAGCCAGGGCTAGAGAAGCTTTCTTT. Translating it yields CASSLARAREAFF.